One and the same sample provided the 7 T cell receptor beta chains below, sequenced in a study of shared T cell receptors in the human thymus (TCRdb year 2021). Library generation was performed with the immunoSEQ multiplex PCR assay. In TCRdb, the immuneACCESS table is reduced to in-frame sequences with V and J assigned. These tables do not hold every clone; where another copy was compared, an unresolved V gene accounts for under half, and the others remain unexplained. The sample table records roughly 700,000 clones; approximately 88% of these occur just once. 0.008% to 0.011% of the sample goes to the ten largest clones. These data were also reused for a study on human thymus T cells.

Source material: thymocytes. The receptors derive from a boy in the first two years of life with a congenital heart defect. Donor details come from another sample of the same person, matched by shared clones.

This clone was detected only once. The chain couples TRBV5-4 to TRBJ2-1, with a weak D call TRBD2 (6 bases). Germline lookup yields CDR1 SGHNT and CDR2 YYREEE (reference sequence). V was pared by 0 bases and J by 5 bases, with 12 bases between. This CDR3 region has 15 residues. CDR3 coding DNA: TGTGCCAGCAGCTTGGTGTTCGGGAGCGACAATGAGCAGTTCTTC. Amino acid sequence: CASSLVFGSDNEQFF.

In DNA, the CDR3 is TGTGCCAGCAGTCCCCGAGCGGGAGGGAAGGCCTGCGAGCAGTACTTC. This translates into CASSPRAGGKACEQYF. This chain links TRBV27 with TRBJ2-7; 10 bases match TRBD2. The V and J ends lost 5 bases and 6 bases, in that order; junction bases with no gene match: 13. The CDR3 length is 16 residues. Per the germline V gene, CDR1 is MNHEY and CDR2 is SMNVEV (reference sequence).

This clone came up once. The chain links TRBV2 to TRBJ2-3, with D maybe TRBD2 (6 bases). In germline, CDR1 is SNHLY, CDR2 FYNNEI. This CDR3 is 14 amino acids long. V was shortened by 7 bases and J by 4 bases, with 15 bases between the two germline ends. CDR3 loop: CASKGGVFPDTQYF. The CDR3 DNA is TGTGCCAGCAAAGGCGGGGTGTTTCCAGATACGCAGTATTTT.

The gene calls are TRBV27 and TRBJ2-3; weak D call: TRBD1 (5 bases). This CDR3 spans 19 amino acids. The V and J ends lost 4 bases and 0 bases respectively, with 23 bases between them. Looked up from germline, CDR1 is MNHEY and CDR2 is SMNVEV (reference sequence). This CDR3 reads CASSCHHPRTDTSTDTQYF. CDR3 nucleotides: TGTGCCAGCAGTTGCCACCATCCCAGGACGGACACTAGCACAGATACGCAGTATTTT.

In nucleotides, the CDR3 is TGTGCCAGCAGTTACTTCACAGGGGTAGGAAACACCATATATTTT. It encodes CASSYFTGVGNTIYF. The chain has TRBV6-6 and TRBJ1-3; 7 nucleotides agree with TRBD1. The CDR3 contains 15 residues. The germline CDR1 and CDR2 sequences are MNHNY and SVGAGI (reference sequence). With V trimmed by 1 base and J by 4 bases, 4 bases remained unmatched.

This clone was observed a single time. The chain uses TRBV11-3 and TRBJ2-6; TRBD2 matches at 9 bases. The CDR3 sequence is 18 residues long. Trimming took 1 base from V and 3 from J; bases not matched to a gene: 7. Looked up from germline, CDR1 is SGHNT and CDR2 is YENEEA. CDR3 bases: TGTGCCAGCAGCTTAGTAGTAGCGGGAGTAGTTGGGGCCAACGTCCTGACTTTC. This encodes CASSLVVAGVVGANVLTF.

This sequence joins TRBV10-3 and TRBJ2-1; the match to TRBD1 covers 7 bases. The J segment lost 5 bases and the V segment lost 5 bases, leaving 9 bases of the junction unmatched. In germline, CDR1 is ENHRY, CDR2 SYGVKD. The CDR3 consists of 15 residues. The CDR3 sequence is CAISPRGTAHNEQFF. The CDR3 DNA sequence: TGTGCCATCAGTCCGAGGGGGACAGCTCACAATGAGCAGTTCTTC.